The clone carrying this T cell receptor (beta chain) was seen repeatedly, ten times or more. The sample originates from a study of Graves' ophthalmopathy and Graves' hyperthyroidism. The CDR3 runs to 12 residues. Germline V gene lookup returns CDR1 SQVTM and CDR2 ANQGSEA. The germline V and J ends were trimmed by 4 bases and 2 bases, with 8 bases remaining between them. No donor had other autoimmune disease, uncontrolled infection, pregnancy or lactation. The diagnosis combined clinical symptoms, thyroxine, TRAb, thyroid ultrasound and orbital computed tomography scans. Beta-chain TCR CDR3 regions were amplified from RNA transcripts. RT-PCR was first run with HTBI primers, then multiplex PCR in a second round. Via MiXCR, TCRdb re-called the multiplex PCR reads, giving one row per CDR3 protein. This repertoire shows approximately 1.2 million distinct CDR3 sequences, about two fifths found once; its top ten account for over 8.5%.

This sequence originates from an adult man with Graves' hyperthyroidism. Sequences were obtained from peripheral blood or thyroid tissue (not recorded which). The rearrangement joins TRBV29-1 to TRBJ1-1; TRBD1 might be the D (5 bases). This chain's CDR3 is CSVGQGNTEAFF. The CDR3 DNA follows: TGCAGCGTTGGTCAGGGAAACACTGAAGCTTTCTTT.